These T cell receptor beta chains were read from a single sample in a study of OX40 agonist ivuxolimab in advanced cancers. TCRdb's copy holds only in-frame clones and misses some; the assay was immunoSEQ multiplex PCR. The sample has roughly 100,000 clones; about 87% are singletons. Sequencing was performed on CD4+ or CD8+ T cells sorted from blood, taken in a trial of the OX40 agonist ivuxolimab. The receptors originated from an adult with an advanced solid tumor such as melanoma, head and neck, liver or kidney cancer. Both conserved end residues are part of each CDR3. Size values are once, few and many counts, or a class for expanded clones, and some rows have none.

j_gene	abundance	v_gene	CDR3aa
TRBJ2-3	-	TRBV27	CASTPWGSGGFTDTQYF
TRBJ2-5	-	TRBV7-3	CASSLGGTAQETQYF
TRBJ1-1	once	TRBV11-3	CASSYDGSTEAFF
TRBJ1-3	-	TRBV5-1	CASSLAERQGESGNTIYF
TRBJ1-4	-	TRBV27	CASSSSLGGEGEKLFF
TRBJ2-3	-	TRBV7-3	CASSPPGGGGSTDTQYF
TRBJ2-2	-	TRBV5-8	CASSLGQGALETGELFF
TRBJ2-2	few	TRBV12-5	CASGTGQGNTGELFF
TRBJ2-6	once	TRBV7-6	CASSLAAGAAGANVLTF
TRBJ1-6	-	TRBV11-2	CASSHGPRNSPLHF
TRBJ1-2	-	TRBV30	CAWRRGQEINYGYTF
TRBJ1-4	-	TRBV18	CASSPGGVREKLFF
TRBJ2-7	-	TRBV5-6	CASNPGGRGSSEQYF
TRBJ1-4	-	TRBV19	CASNQILNEKLFF
TRBJ1-2	-	TRBV5-5	CATRDINNYGYTF
TRBJ2-5	-	TRBV29-1	CSVETGETQYF
TRBJ1-3	-	TRBV6-1	CASSEAPLGEPGNTIYF
TRBJ2-1	-	TRBV19	CASSGTSSYNEQFF
TRBJ2-7	-	TRBV30	CAWRVRTSSYEQYF
TRBJ1-5	-	TRBV6-5	CASGGNSNQPQHF
TRBJ2-1	-	TRBV7-2	CASSLAGTGEQFF
TRBJ1-4	-	TRBV27	CASSLGLSNEKLFF
TRBJ2-7	few	TRBV11-2	CASSASGGEQYF
TRBJ1-2	-	TRBV10-3	CAISEGPRRDGYTF
TRBJ1-2	-	TRBV18	CASSPWDRGLDGYTF
TRBJ2-2	-	TRBV4-3	CASSQEGLSSGELFF
TRBJ2-1	-	TRBV7-2	CASSSSGGYNEQFF
TRBJ1-6	-	TRBV19	CASKRGGETYNSPLHF
TRBJ2-5	-	TRBV6-6	CASSYSGSGYQETQYF
TRBJ2-5	-	TRBV21-1	CATGDGETQYF
TRBJ2-7	-	TRBV5-1	CASSSRTDPKGEQYF
TRBJ2-5	once	TRBV6-1	CASRRGYQETQYF
TRBJ1-2	-	TRBV2	CASRGTAWGGYTF
TRBJ2-1	-	TRBV6-1	CASSRGTGRDEQFF
TRBJ1-1	-	TRBV5-1	CASSWDRAVTEAFF
TRBJ2-1	few	TRBV6-1	CASSPGRAGGEQFF
TRBJ2-1	-	TRBV29-1	CSVEDGETRNEQFF
TRBJ1-2	once	TRBV5-1	CASSAGTGGLYGYTF
TRBJ2-7	once	TRBV6-1	CASSKDRSYEQYF
TRBJ1-1	-	TRBV7-8	CASSPRDSQNTEAFF
TRBJ1-4	-	TRBV19	CASSKDRGPANEKLFF
TRBJ1-2	once	TRBV6-5	CASSEDRGRRSYTF
TRBJ2-7	-	TRBV30	CAWRDRGRIYEQYF
TRBJ1-1	few	TRBV5-6	CASSLEAGQKAFF
TRBJ2-6	-	TRBV5-1	CASSLTGANVLTF
TRBJ1-2	-	TRBV11-3	CASSLGKGHLYF
TRBJ1-1	few	TRBV5-4	CASSLYGSEAFF
TRBJ2-3	-	TRBV7-8	CASSLAGGPGTQYF
TRBJ2-5	-	TRBV7-9	CASSRGTSGETQYF
TRBJ1-2	-	TRBV5-3	CASSELQGYYGYTF
TRBJ2-1	once	TRBV7-2	CASSLARGAVRYNEQFF
TRBJ1-4	-	TRBV6-1	CASSVDRGSGEKLFF
TRBJ1-1	-	TRBV5-6	CASSLAGGSTEAFF
TRBJ2-1	-	TRBV6-5	CASSYSEDPRVGEQFF
TRBJ1-3	-	TRBV7-9	CASSAGGRGNTIYF